The 8 T cell receptor beta chains listed next were all sequenced from one sample in a study of cytomegalovirus exposure and HLA in healthy donors. The PCR made use of 60 Vbeta and 13 Jbeta primers. Profiled with immunoSEQ multiplex PCR; TCRdb holds only in-frame clones, not every one. Its clone listing holds around 74,000 clones. Sample: PBMCs. These receptor sequences come from a man younger than 40 in good health and CMV-seronegative.

The genes are TRBV18 and TRBJ2-1; 7 bases match TRBD2. Trimming removed 2 bases from V and 4 bases from J; junction bases left unmatched: 5. Per the germline V gene, CDR1 is KGHSH and CDR2 is LQKENI. CDR3 length: 15 residues. The CDR3 loop reads CASSPDLADYNEQFF. CDR3 DNA: TGTGCCAGCTCACCAGACCTAGCGGATTACAATGAGCAGTTCTTC.

The chain combines TRBV6-5 with TRBJ2-5, with D hard to call. The CDR3 runs 14 residues. V was cut by 0 bases and J by 2 bases, with 7 bases left in between. Germline V lookup: CDR1 MNHEY, CDR2 SVGAGI. DNA for the CDR3: TGTGCCAGCAGTTACTCGGCTGATCAAGAGACCCAGTACTTC. Translating it yields CASSYSADQETQYF.

This rearrangement joins TRBV9 to TRBJ2-7; tentatively, D is TRBD1 (6 bases). V lost 0 bases, J lost 2 bases, and 12 bases lay in between. The germline gives CDR1 SGDLS, CDR2 YYNGEE. CDR3 length equals 15 residues. The CDR3 bases are TGTGCCAGCAGCGTAGGAGGGGGTATTACCTACGAGCAGTACTTC. Translation gives CASSVGGGITYEQYF.

The CDR3 DNA follows: TGTGCCAGCAGCTTAGCACAGGGGGCCTCCTACGAGCAGTACTTC. Translation: CASSLAQGASYEQYF. This chain uses TRBV7-7 with TRBJ2-7, with 9 bases identical to TRBD1. This CDR3 contains 15 residues. V shed 0 bases, J shed 0 bases, and the junction held 0 bases outside the gene matches. Germline V lookup: CDR1 SSHAT, CDR2 FNYEAQ (reference sequence).

The V and J genes are TRBV7-6 and TRBJ2-7; 10 bases agree with TRBD1. The length of the CDR3 is 14 residues. Germline CDR1 reads SGHVS; CDR2 reads FNYEAQ. With 7 bases clipped from V and 4 bases from J, the junction kept 7 bases outside the gene matches. Here the CDR3 reads CASKPGQGKYEQYF. CDR3 coding DNA: TGTGCCAGCAAGCCGGGACAGGGGAAGTACGAGCAGTACTTC.

This sequence joins TRBV10-3 and TRBJ2-5; 9 bases are a match to TRBD2. The J segment lost 2 bases and the V segment lost 7 bases, leaving 5 bases of the junction unmatched. The CDR3 spans 14 residues. Germline V gives CDR1 ENHRY, CDR2 SYGVKD. In DNA form, the CDR3 reads TGTGCCATCAAACCAGCGGGGGGACAAGAGACCCAGTACTTC. Translated: CAIKPAGGQETQYF.

Here the CDR3 DNA reads TGTGCCATCAGTGACCCTGGACAGGGTTTGGCTGAAGCTTTCTTT. It yields the protein CAISDPGQGLAEAFF. The chain carries TRBV10-3 and TRBJ1-1; 8 positions agree with TRBD1. J lost 6 bases, V lost 3 bases, and 9 bases had no gene match. The CDR3 has 15 amino acids. Per the germline V gene, CDR1 is ENHRY and CDR2 is SYGVKD.

Notes on this clone: A junction end diverges from the germline sequence, so it may reflect a read error. The chain combines TRBV7-9 with TRBJ1-2; 11 nucleotides match TRBD1. CDR1 is SEHNR, CDR2 FQNEAQ, per germline (reference sequence). The CDR3 is 13 residues long. CDR3: CASSYTGQGGSYF. The CDR3 bases are TGTGCCAGCAGCTACACGGGACAGGGGGGGAGTTACTTC.